Detailed here is one TCR beta chain. Which antigen it targets is not known. No qualities accompany the bases; no much larger clone lies one base away. The entry originates in a study of T cells in Graves' hyperthyroidism and ophthalmopathy (dated by TCRdb to between 2018 and 2021). Study-wide context: Peripheral blood samples were taken at the time of initial diagnosis, prior to any treatment. TCR V-J signatures able to tell the groups apart were searched for in a discovery cohort of 100 patients, of whom under 45 had Graves' ophthalmopathy and around 56 had stable Graves' hyperthyroidism. An independent validation cohort of 18 to 20 hyperthyroidism patients and over 15 patients who later progressed to ophthalmopathy tested prospective prediction of ophthalmopathy. For training and testing, the roughly 100 patients in the discovery cohort were randomly divided in a 7:3 ratio. In about 6 Graves' hyperthyroidism patients, the study also compared T-cell repertoires from thyroid tissue with T-cell repertoires from blood. Following sampling, methimazole starting at 30 mg daily was given to hyperthyroidism patients, and high-dose intravenous methylprednisolone was given to ophthalmopathy patients. According to the paper, TCR Vbeta CDR3 sequencing was carried out on approximately 140 peripheral blood samples, which came from under 50 ophthalmopathy, roughly 75 hyperthyroidism and around 17 progressor patients.

General conclusions and limits of the study: In cross-validation, a model built on a 13 V-J signature told ophthalmopathy apart from stable hyperthyroidism with approximately 90% sensitivity and around 81% specificity, and in testing the same model reached 80%/75%. Most expanded thyroid clonotypes (frequency above 0.001) were also found in blood, which suggests that blood repertoires may mirror thyroid immune responses. No statistical method was used to set the sample size in advance, and investigators knew the group allocation. In validation, the model predicted progression to ophthalmopathy with about 71% sensitivity and roughly 72% specificity, a median of about six months before onset.

The CDR3 sequence holds 11 residues, the cysteine and phenylalanine included. Left in the record is the CDR3 DNA by itself, 33 bases read in frame from the first base. V is shortened by 6 bases, J by 5 bases, and the region joining them spans 5 bases. The germline V gene supplies CDR1 MNHNS and CDR2 SASEGT. The TCR beta CDR3 regions were amplified from the RNA transcripts. The TCR CDR3 was subjected to a first round of RT-PCR using the HTBI primer set and the Qiagen OneStep RT-PCR kit. The libraries were constructed in a second round of multiplex PCR and then size-selected and purified. The libraries were sequenced on an Illumina HiSeq2000 using paired-end 100 bp reads. From the authors' description of their analysis: SOAPnuke was used to process the raw data, throwing out any read that contained adapters or uncalled bases, had a mean Phred below 15, or lacked an exact constant-primer or identifier match. High-quality paired reads were merged with COPE v1.2.5, and unique nucleotide sequences were defined as clonotypes. Clonotypes were aligned to IMGT TRBV, TRBD and TRBJ reference segments using MiTCR v1.1. Only V-J combinations with frequency above 0.0001, covering 99.2% of repertoires, were analysed. A TCS score was defined as the ratio of F50 (clonal expansion) to E x V (chaos), with BLOSUM62-based TCRdist applied between CDR3 peptides within each V-J. Welch's t-statistics and random forest reduced fewer than 550 V-J features to some 14, which were used in a naive Bayes classifier (R e1071). Through fastp at Q25 and MiXCR, TCRdb rebuilt clones from the public reads, retaining in-frame beta chains. All rows with the same CDR3 protein become a single entry with the most common DNA and genes. These V and J calls are TCRdb output, not the study's own analysis. The sample table records 300,000 to 450,000 distinct CDR3 sequences; approximately 15% of these occur just once. About 10% of the sample belongs to the ten largest clones.

A patient counted as having stable Graves' hyperthyroidism if no progression to ophthalmopathy occurred over 18 months of follow-up. Hyperthyroidism patients were newly diagnosed, had a disease duration of under 2 months, and were aged 18 to 65 years. The study excluded patients with uncontrolled infections, other autoimmune diseases, pregnancy or lactation. Clinical symptoms, serum thyroxine and TRAb, thyroid ultrasound, and orbital computed tomography formed the basis for the diagnoses. PBMCs were isolated from around 10 ml of fresh peripheral blood by Ficoll-Paque density gradient centrifugation. Total RNA was extracted with Trizol reagent, and quality was checked on an Agilent 2100 Bioanalyzer.

The chain couples TRBV6-1 to TRBJ1-5; there is no confident call for the D gene. Specimen: blood. The sequence was obtained from a woman aged 55-69 years with Graves' hyperthyroidism. This receptor carries the CDR3 CASRLDQPQHF. The DNA reads TGTGCCAGCAGACTGGATCAGCCCCAGCATTTT.